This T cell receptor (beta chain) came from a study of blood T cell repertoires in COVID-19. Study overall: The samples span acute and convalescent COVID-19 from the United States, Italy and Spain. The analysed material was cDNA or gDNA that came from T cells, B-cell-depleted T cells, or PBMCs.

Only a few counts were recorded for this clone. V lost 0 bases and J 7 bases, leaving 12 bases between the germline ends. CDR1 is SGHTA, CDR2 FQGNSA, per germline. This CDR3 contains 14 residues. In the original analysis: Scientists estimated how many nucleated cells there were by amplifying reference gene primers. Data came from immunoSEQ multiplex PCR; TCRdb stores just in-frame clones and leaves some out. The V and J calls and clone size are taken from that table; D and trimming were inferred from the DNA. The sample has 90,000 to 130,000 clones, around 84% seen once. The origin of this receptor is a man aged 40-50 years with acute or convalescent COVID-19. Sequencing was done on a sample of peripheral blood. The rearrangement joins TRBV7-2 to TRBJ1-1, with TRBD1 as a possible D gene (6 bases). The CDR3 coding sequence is TGTGCCAGCAGCTTAGCCCCACAGGGTATTGAAGCTTTCTTT. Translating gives CASSLAPQGIEAFF. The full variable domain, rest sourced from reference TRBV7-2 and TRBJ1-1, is GAGVSQSPSNKVTEKGKDVELRCDPISGHTALYWYRQSLGQGLEFLIYFQGNSAPDKSGLPSDRFSAERTGGSVSTLTIQRTQQEDSAVYLCASSLAPQGIEAFFGQGTRLTVV.